This T cell receptor beta chain was recorded in a study of beta chain features in type 1 diabetes. Study-level findings and limits: Type 1 diabetes patients had TCRB CDR3s that were shorter (moderately but significantly so) in all four CD4+ subsets. Patients' naive, central memory and Treg TCRB repertoires seemed closer to one another than those of healthy donors.

From germline, CDR1 is KGHSH and CDR2 LQKENI. The V gene lost 6 bases and the J gene lost 2 bases, with 4 bases spanning the gap. CDR3 length equals 11 residues. Ten or more counts support this clone. Its antigen is still unknown. The investigators reverse transcribed all of the isolated RNA, so they sequenced expressed TCRB transcripts. Assay used: immunoSEQ multiplex PCR; TCRdb lists only in-frame clones, some missing. The profile shows 130,000 to 150,000 clones, less than 9% of them singletons. This receptor was obtained from a woman under 40 in good health. The chain links TRBV18 to TRBJ2-5; D uncertain. Sequenced sample: central memory CD4+ T cells from blood. The CDR3 sequence is CASSRQETQYF. CDR3 DNA sequence: TGTGCCAGCTCCCGTCAAGAGACCCAGTACTTC.